The T cell receptor (beta chain) described here comes from a study of blood T cell repertoires in COVID-19. Study background: Both acute and convalescent COVID-19 samples were obtained from the United States, Italy and Spain. PBMCs, B-cell-depleted T cells, or T cells provided the cDNA or gDNA that made up the material.

CDR1 is MNHEY and CDR2 is SMNVEV in the germline V gene (reference sequence). This CDR3 is 14 amino acids long. The V end lost 8 bases, the J end lost 5 bases, and 18 bases lay between the germline ends. Under the authors' procedure: From reference gene primer amplification, estimates of nucleated cell counts were derived. Repertoires were generated with immunoSEQ multiplex PCR, while TCRdb's copy carries only in-frame clones and drops some. V, J and clone size are those of that table, while D and trimming were read from the DNA. The sample carries more than 150,000 clones, about 85% recorded once. The chain links TRBV27 to TRBJ2-5, with D perhaps matching TRBD2 (6 bases). Specimen: peripheral blood. The source is a woman of 80 years or more with acute or convalescent COVID-19. CDR3 in amino acids: CASAQDGGWETQYF. The CDR3 region has the DNA TGTGCCAGCGCCCAGGACGGGGGATGGGAGACCCAGTACTTC.